Described below is a single T cell receptor (beta chain) sequence and its context. Its target is not known. The authors extracted RNA and reverse transcribed it into cDNA as the sequencing template. Generated by immunoSEQ multiplex PCR, the TCRdb table keeps only in-frame clones and is missing some. The repertoire holds around 61,000 clones, with under 55% as singletons. The data derive from a study of CD8+ T cells in alopecia areata. General observations from the study: Patients displayed less clarity in TCR sharing than mice, a finding possibly related to HLA.

The input for sequencing was CD8+ T cells sorted from blood, taken at week 0. This TCR was sampled from a human donor with alopecia areata.

Here the CDR3 reads CACRYRDRGSYEQYF. CDR3 in DNA: TGTGCCTGTCGATACCGGGACAGGGGCTCCTACGAGCAGTACTTC. The chain joins TRBV30 to TRBJ2-7, with TRBD1 identical over 10 bases. Trimming took 6 bases from V and 0 from J; bases not matched to a gene: 8. CDR3 length equals 15 residues. CDR1 is GTSNPN, CDR2 SVGIG, per germline (reference sequence).